The T cell receptor (beta chain) described here comes from a study of T-cell reconstitution after alpha-beta-depleted transplantation in children. Unique molecular identifiers were incorporated into the prepared TCRbeta library. TCRdb processed the PCR reads anew with MiXCR; each CDR3 protein has one entry. The sample contains over 150,000 distinct CDR3 sequences, 6.6% of which appear only once. This clonotype showed up many times. CDR3 length equals 14 residues. CDR1 SEHNR and CDR2 FQNEAQ come from the germline V gene (reference sequence). J was trimmed by 4 bases and V by 7 bases; bases with no gene match: 9.

This specimen was PBMCs, taken before TCRalphabeta/CD19-depleted stem cell transplant. The source of this sequence is a boy aged 2 to 10 with acute lymphoblastic leukemia, due to receive a stem cell transplant. V usage is TRBV7-9 and J usage is TRBJ2-5; 7 nucleotides match TRBD1. The CDR3: CASTPKSGGETQYF. Written as DNA, the CDR3 is TGTGCCAGCACCCCCAAATCAGGGGGAGAGACCCAGTACTTC.